This TCR beta chain originates from a study of T-cell reconstitution after alpha-beta-depleted transplantation in children. In this sample, this clonotype turned up many times. Its antigen is still unknown. Study-wide points: In patients about two months after transplant, alpha-beta T cells reportedly arose from several hundred expanded graft clones.

Unique molecular identifiers tagged the TCRbeta library. TCRdb reanalysed the PCR reads using MiXCR and keeps one entry per CDR3 protein. The data hold roughly 250,000 distinct CDR3 sequences, with around 7.5% observed a single time. With 3 bases removed from V and 4 bases from J, the gap between germline ends came to 13 bases. Germline V gene sequence: CDR1 DFQATT, CDR2 SNEGSKA (reference sequence). The CDR3 extends over 13 amino acids. The sample in question was PBMCs, mostly from graft donor cells, obtained 180 days after TCRalphabeta/CD19-depleted stem cell transplant. V and J are TRBV20-1 and TRBJ2-7; tentative D call: TRBD1 (5 bases). The origin of this receptor is a male patient between 5 and 17 years old who had a stem cell transplant for acute lymphoblastic leukemia, so the T cells may come from the graft donor. The chain's CDR3 is CSASQGLLYEQYF. For the CDR3, the DNA is TGCAGTGCTAGTCAGGGTCTCCTATACGAGCAGTACTTC.